A single sample is the source of the 24 T cell receptor beta chains below, sequenced in a study of blood T cell repertoires in COVID-19. Measured with immunoSEQ multiplex PCR; TCRdb has only the in-frame clones, and not every one. Of 450,000 or so clones listed, 90% are singletons. The sample comprised PBMCs or T cells enriched from blood (not recorded which). All receptors come from a man between 18 and 29 years old who had recovered from COVID-19.

This chain connects TRBV29-1 to TRBJ2-2, with 7 bases aligning to TRBD1. Germline-derived CDR1 and CDR2 are SQVTM and ANQGSEA. The CDR3 extends over 13 amino acids. Losses at the gene ends were 5 bases for V and 0 bases for J; bases not matched to a gene: 0. The CDR3 DNA reads as TGCAGCGTTCAGGGGGCGAACACCGGGGAGCTGTTTTTT. As protein: CSVQGANTGELFF.

The rearrangement uses TRBV2 and TRBJ1-1; unclear D gene. V lost 7 bases, J lost 0 bases, and 9 bases lay in between. Germline lookup yields CDR1 SNHLY and CDR2 FYNNEI. CDR3 length: 13 amino acids. CDR3 amino acids: CASTSHVNTEAFF. The CDR3 region has the DNA TGTGCCAGCACGAGTCACGTGAACACTGAAGCTTTCTTT.

The chain uses TRBV20-1 and TRBJ2-7, with 8 nucleotides matching TRBD1. Germline V gives CDR1 DFQATT, CDR2 SNEGSKA (reference sequence). The CDR3 has 13 residues. Trimming cost V 3 bases and J 3 bases; bases outside gene matches: 4. This CDR3 reads CSASTGGFYEQYF. DNA for the CDR3: TGCAGTGCTAGTACAGGGGGTTTCTACGAGCAGTACTTC.

This chain connects TRBV23-1 to TRBJ1-1; D unresolved. TRBV23-1 is known as an ORF, though its function is uncertain. The CDR3 runs 17 residues. With 0 bases removed from V and 0 bases from J, the gap between germline ends came to 14 bases. CDR3 sequence: CASSQSPSTAMNTEAFF. For the CDR3, the DNA is TGCGCCAGCAGTCAATCTCCCTCAACTGCCATGAACACTGAAGCTTTCTTT.

The V gene is TRBV5-1, the J gene TRBJ1-5, with 9 bases fitting TRBD1. With 4 bases clipped from V and 1 base from J, the junction kept 3 bases outside the gene matches. This CDR3 contains 15 residues. Germline loops: CDR1 SGHRS, CDR2 YFSETQ. The CDR3 reads CASSPGTGSNQPQHF. The CDR3 DNA reads as TGCGCCAGCAGCCCCGGGACAGGGAGCAATCAGCCCCAGCATTTT.

By proportion, this clone is medium-sized. The genes are TRBV2 and TRBJ2-7; 9 nucleotides agree with TRBD1. This CDR3 spans 14 amino acids. Trimming removed 6 bases from V and 6 bases from J; junction bases left unmatched: 9. Germline V gene lookup returns CDR1 SNHLY and CDR2 FYNNEI. CDR3: CASSGTGSMSEQYF. The CDR3 DNA is TGTGCCAGCAGCGGGACAGGGAGTATGTCCGAGCAGTACTTC.

This chain connects TRBV2 to TRBJ2-7, with 9 bases matching TRBD2. Germline values: CDR1 SNHLY, CDR2 FYNNEI. The CDR3 spans 13 residues. V was pared by 8 bases and J by 3 bases, with 5 bases of the junction left unmatched. The CDR3 nucleotides are TGTGCCAGCCCTAGCGGGACGGGCTACGAGCAGTACTTC. This encodes CASPSGTGYEQYF.

This chain joins TRBV19 and TRBJ1-2, with 7 bases matching TRBD1. The CDR3 covers 15 residues. V lost 4 bases and J lost 0; bases outside the gene matches: 5. Germline loops: CDR1 LNHDA, CDR2 SQIVND (reference sequence). CDR3 coding DNA: TGTGCCAGTAGTACTGGGACAGTAGCTAACTATGGCTACACCTTC. Protein product: CASSTGTVANYGYTF.

The chain carries TRBV19 and TRBJ1-1, with TRBD1 matching over 8 bases. Per germline, CDR1 LNHDA and CDR2 SQIVND (reference sequence). The CDR3 covers 19 residues. Losses at the gene ends were 8 bases for V and 7 bases for J; bases not matched to a gene: 27. The DNA of the CDR3 is TGTGCCAGTCGGGGCTCTGCTACAAGGGACAGGAACTCGGTGGGTGAAGCTTTCTTT. This gives the protein CASRGSATRDRNSVGEAFF.

This chain joins TRBV3-1 (or the pseudogene TRBV3-2) and TRBJ1-1, with D perhaps matching TRBD1 (5 bases). The V gene's germline CDR1 is LGHDT and CDR2 YNNKEL (reference sequence). The CDR3 is 14 residues long. V was cut by 4 bases and J by 1 base, with 10 bases left in between. CDR3 loop: CASSLGTGNTEAFF. CDR3 bases: TGTGCCAGCAGCCTGGGAACAGGGAACACTGAAGCTTTCTTT.

CDR3 in DNA: TGTGCCAGCAGTGAACAGGGGGCGGGAAACACTGAAGCTTTCTTT. Amino acid sequence: CASSEQGAGNTEAFF. The V and J genes are TRBV6-1 and TRBJ1-1; 8 bases are a match to TRBD1. The J segment lost 2 bases and the V segment lost 2 bases, leaving 4 bases of the junction unmatched. This CDR3 contains 15 residues. The germline gives CDR1 MNHNS, CDR2 SASEGT.

This chain links TRBV7-3 with TRBJ1-2, with a tentative D call TRBD1 (5 bases). Trimming cost V 2 bases and J 5 bases, with 15 bases left between them. The CDR3 sequence is 15 residues long. The V gene's germline CDR1 is SGHTA and CDR2 FQGTGA. As DNA, the CDR3 is TGTGCCAGCAGCTTACTACCAGGGATGGAATATGGCTACACCTTC. Protein product: CASSLLPGMEYGYTF.

The chain has TRBV29-1 and TRBJ2-2; 9 positions match TRBD1. The germline gives CDR1 SQVTM, CDR2 ANQGSEA. V shed 7 bases, J shed 4 bases, and the junction held 10 bases outside the gene matches. This CDR3 region has 15 residues. For the CDR3, the DNA is TGCAGCGCCATTGTGGGGACAGGGAGCACCGGGGAGCTGTTTTTT. Translation: CSAIVGTGSTGELFF.

In its sample, this clone was seen many times. The DNA of the CDR3 is TGTGCCAGCAGCCAAGGGGTTTTAAGGGGGCATGGCTACACCTTC. Encoded protein: CASSQGVLRGHGYTF. This chain links TRBV14 with TRBJ1-2; 7 bases are shared with TRBD1. V lost 1 base to trimming and J lost 6 bases; unmatched junction nucleotides: 8. Germline CDR1 SGHDN, CDR2 FVKESK. This CDR3 has 15 amino acids.

The chain recombines TRBV11-2 with TRBJ2-7, with D perhaps TRBD1 (6 bases). Trimming left V 4 bases short and J 3 bases short, with 22 bases between. The CDR3 consists of 17 residues. Germline CDR1 and CDR2: SGHAT and FQNNGV. The CDR3 loop reads CASSSHSQGVGRYEQYF. The CDR3 DNA follows: TGTGCCAGCAGCTCACACTCACAGGGAGTTGGCCGCTACGAGCAGTACTTC. The complete variable domain, with remaining parts taken from reference TRBV11-2 and TRBJ2-7, reads EAGVAQSPRYKIIEKRQSVAFWCNPISGHATLYWYQQILGQGPKLLIQFQNNGVVDDSQLPKDRFSAERLKGVDSTLKIQPAKLEDSAVYLCASSSHSQGVGRYEQYFGPGTRLTVT.

This rearrangement joins TRBV3-1 (or the pseudogene TRBV3-2) to TRBJ1-6; D is unresolved. The germline V gene encodes CDR1 LGHDT and CDR2 YNNKEL (reference sequence). The CDR3 loop spans 13 amino acids. V lost 2 bases and J 6 bases, leaving 5 bases between the germline ends. The chain's CDR3 is CASSQLANSPLHF. The CDR3 DNA reads TGTGCCAGCAGCCAATTAGCTAATTCACCCCTCCACTTT.

The chain is built from TRBV7-8 and TRBJ2-7, with TRBD1 matching over 7 bases. The ends lost 5 bases at V and 2 bases at J; junction bases unmatched: 12. Germline V gene lookup returns CDR1 SGHVS and CDR2 FQNEAQ. The CDR3 is made up of 16 amino acids. The CDR3 DNA reads TGTGCCAGCAGCCCGAGCCGGGACAGACGAGCCTACGAGCAGTACTTC. Encoded protein: CASSPSRDRRAYEQYF.

This clone was seen only once. The rearrangement links TRBV7-9 to TRBJ1-1; no clear D gene. This CDR3 has 16 amino acids. Germline values: CDR1 SEHNR, CDR2 FQNEAQ (reference sequence). Trimming shortened V by 0 bases and J by 0 bases, and 11 bases separated the two germline ends. The DNA for the CDR3 is TGTGCCAGCAGCTTAGCGACGACGGGTCTGAACACTGAAGCTTTCTTT. Encoded protein: CASSLATTGLNTEAFF.

The rearrangement joins TRBV7-9 to TRBJ2-7; 7 bases are a match to TRBD2. The CDR3 runs to 14 residues. Germline CDR1 reads SEHNR; CDR2 reads FQNEAQ (reference sequence). The J segment lost 5 bases and the V segment lost 5 bases, leaving 9 bases of the junction unmatched. CDR3 DNA: TGTGCCAGCAGCCCTCCAGAGCGGGGCCACGAGCAGTACTTC. Translating gives CASSPPERGHEQYF.

CDR3 DNA: TGTGCCAGCAGCTTATCTGGCAGGGGGGCCGGGGGATCACCCCTCCACTTT. It codes for CASSLSGRGAGGSPLHF. The chain is built from TRBV7-2 and TRBJ1-6, with TRBD1 matching 7 bases. CDR3 length equals 17 residues. Per the germline V gene, CDR1 is SGHTA and CDR2 is FQGNSA. Trimming at V came to 2 bases and at J to 10 bases, leaving 14 bases not matched to a gene.

With regard to this clone: Distinct nucleotide sequences in the sample also encode this CDR3. The rearrangement uses TRBV3-1 (or the pseudogene TRBV3-2) and TRBJ1-1, with a tentative D call TRBD1 (5 bases). The germline V gene encodes CDR1 LGHDT and CDR2 YNNKEL (reference sequence). There are 12 residues in the CDR3. The V and J ends lost 3 bases and 5 bases respectively, with 7 bases between them. The DNA of the CDR3 is TGTGCCAGCAGCCAGGGGGGGACTGAAGCTTTCTTT. This codes for CASSQGGTEAFF.

This chain joins TRBV7-9 and TRBJ1-6, with 7 bases matching TRBD1. V gave up 5 bases and J gave up 9 bases; unmatched junction bases: 7. The germline V gene has CDR1 SEHNR and CDR2 FQNEAQ (reference sequence). The CDR3 is 14 amino acids. The CDR3 is CASSRTGEASPLHF. CDR3 in DNA: TGTGCCAGCAGCCGGACAGGAGAGGCTTCACCCCTCCACTTT.

Comments on this clone: Other DNA sequences in this sample translate to the same CDR3. The gene calls are TRBV28 and TRBJ1-5; 9 bases fit TRBD1. Germline CDR1 and CDR2: MDHEN and SYDVKM. The CDR3 is 16 amino acids. Trimming cost V 5 bases and J 1 base; bases outside gene matches: 6. The CDR3 region is CASSPGTGTSNQPQHF. CDR3 nucleotide sequence: TGTGCCAGCAGTCCCGGGACAGGGACCAGCAATCAGCCCCAGCATTTT.

In this sample, this clone turned up once. V and J are TRBV4-1 and TRBJ1-5; D not resolved. This CDR3 is 16 amino acids long. Germline loops: CDR1 MGHRA, CDR2 YSYEKL. V was pared by 4 bases and J by 0 bases, with 13 bases between. This chain's CDR3 is CASSPRDTYSNQPQHF. The CDR3 DNA follows: TGCGCCAGCAGCCCAAGAGACACCTATAGCAATCAGCCCCAGCATTTT.